The 11 T cell receptor beta chains below come from one sample, sequenced in a study of PD-1 blockade in classical Hodgkin lymphoma. Sequencing was performed with immunoSEQ multiplex PCR; in TCRdb, only in-frame clones are kept and a portion is missing. The table records fewer than 70,000 clones, 70% to 90% of them present only once. Brentuximab vedotin exposure varied, and every patient relapsed after autologous stem cell transplantation. The specimen comprised peripheral blood mononuclear cells (PBMCs), sampled before the second cycle of nivolumab. These receptors came from a human donor with classical Hodgkin lymphoma.

This clone was detected once. This rearrangement joins TRBV6-1 to TRBJ2-7, with D maybe TRBD1 (6 bases). The V gene's germline CDR1 is MNHNS and CDR2 SASEGT. Deletions cut 7 bases from V and 2 bases from J, with 15 bases between. This CDR3 region has 14 residues. CDR3 coding DNA: TGTGCCAGCACCACTCAGGGGTTGGCCTACGAGCAGTACTTC. Translated: CASTTQGLAYEQYF.

Comment on this clone: Other DNA variants within this sample encode the same CDR3. The genes are TRBV5-1 and TRBJ1-4; the D gene is possibly TRBD1 (5 bases). The CDR3 covers 14 residues. V was trimmed by 0 bases and J by 4 bases, leaving 7 bases between them. CDR1 and CDR2 from the germline V gene are SGHRS and YFSETQ. The CDR3 nucleotides read TGCGCCAGCAGCTTGGGGAGGGGTAATGAAAAACTGTTTTTT. This gives the protein CASSLGRGNEKLFF.

This clone was seen only once. The J gene is TRBJ1-4, the V gene TRBV28; perhaps TRBD1 as D (5 bases). The germline gives CDR1 MDHEN, CDR2 SYDVKM. This CDR3 is 15 amino acids long. V was clipped by 5 bases and J by 5 bases, with 15 bases between them. CDR3 nucleotide sequence: TGTGCCAGCAGTCTTAGAGGGGCGGGAAATGAAAAACTGTTTTTT. It translates to CASSLRGAGNEKLFF.

The V call is TRBV5-1, the J call TRBJ2-1; perhaps D is TRBD1 or TRBD2 (6 bases each). The CDR3 is 15 residues long. The V gene lost 2 bases and the J gene lost 8 bases, with 17 bases spanning the gap. Germline loops: CDR1 SGHRS, CDR2 YFSETQ. The CDR3 region is CASSFADLGGDEQFF. CDR3 bases: TGCGCCAGCAGCTTCGCCGACCTGGGGGGCGATGAGCAGTTCTTC.

This clone was seen just once. V is TRBV6-1 and J is TRBJ2-7; the D call may be TRBD1 or TRBD2 (5 bases each). The germline gives CDR1 MNHNS, CDR2 SASEGT. V was clipped by 0 bases and J by 0 bases, with 9 bases between them. This CDR3 has 15 amino acids. The CDR3 nucleotides read TGTGCCAGCAGTGAAGCGGGGGAAGTCTCCTACGAGCAGTACTTC. Protein: CASSEAGEVSYEQYF.

This rearrangement joins TRBV6-5 to TRBJ1-5, with D uncertain. The germline V gene has CDR1 MNHEY and CDR2 SVGAGI. Trimming pared 6 bases from V and 0 bases from J, leaving 12 bases between. The CDR3 totals 15 residues. CDR3 bases: TGTGCCAGCAGCCAGGCGAAGTATAGCAATCAGCCCCAGCATTTT. It specifies CASSQAKYSNQPQHF.

The rearrangement joins TRBV19 to TRBJ2-6; D gene unclear. The V and J ends lost 1 base and 4 bases respectively, with 14 bases between them. Germline loops: CDR1 LNHDA, CDR2 SQIVND (reference sequence). CDR3 size: 17 residues. CDR3 protein: CASSIAPSSVGANVLTF. The CDR3 DNA follows: TGTGCCAGTAGTATAGCCCCCAGCTCGGTCGGGGCCAACGTCCTGACTTTC.

The J gene is TRBJ1-1, the V gene TRBV5-6; D perhaps matches TRBD1 (6 bases). The CDR3 contains 14 residues. Trimming left V 4 bases short and J 5 bases short, with 15 bases between. Germline values: CDR1 SGHDT, CDR2 YYEEEE. The CDR3 here is CASSHTGQNTEAFF. In nucleotides, the CDR3 is TGTGCCAGCAGCCACACGGGACAAAATACTGAAGCTTTCTTT.

V is TRBV7-9 and J is TRBJ2-7, with D perhaps TRBD1 or TRBD2 (5 bases each). The CDR3 is 16 amino acids. The V gene's germline CDR1 is SEHNR and CDR2 FQNEAQ (reference sequence). Between the trimmed V and J ends, which lost 1 base and 3 bases, there was a span of 16 bases. CDR3 sequence reads: CASSLGDLGPFYEQYF. CDR3 coding DNA: TGTGCCAGCAGCTTAGGGGACCTAGGTCCCTTCTACGAGCAGTACTTC.

This sequence joins TRBV9 and TRBJ2-2; D not resolved. The germline V gene has CDR1 SGDLS and CDR2 YYNGEE. This CDR3 region has 14 residues. V shed 3 bases and J shed 9 bases, with 15 bases lying between them. As DNA, the CDR3 is TGTGCCAGCAGCGCGACAACAAGGGCCCGGGAGCTGTTTTTT. This encodes CASSATTRARELFF.

This chain connects TRBV6-5 to TRBJ1-2, with D possibly matching TRBD1 (5 bases). The CDR3 is made up of 13 amino acids. Between the trimmed V and J ends, which lost 2 bases and 8 bases, there was a span of 12 bases. Germline V CDR1 and CDR2: MNHEY, SVGAGI. DNA for the CDR3: TGTGCCAGCAGTTACGGGGGTTTTGACGGCTACACCTTC. Its translation is CASSYGGFDGYTF.